This T cell receptor beta chain is drawn from a study of CD8 T cells in ankylosing spondylitis. As the method for making TCR beta libraries, quantitative 5'-RACE with molecular barcodes was used. TCRdb independently ran MiXCR on the 5' RACE reads; one entry per CDR3 protein. The table lists under 300,000 distinct CDR3 sequences, about 10% of them singletons. This clonotype was observed many times. Its antigen is not identified. General study results and limits: Prior work had noted some motif variants in reactive arthritis blood and synovial fluid. It was reported that disease-linked clones were significantly enriched in matched ankylosing spondylitis synovial fluid. Ankylosing spondylitis blood seemed to carry a telltale TCR beta motif made of several highly homologous variants.

V lost 5 bases and J lost 2, with 9 bases in between. This CDR3 contains 13 residues. Germline CDR1 and CDR2: SGHTA and FQGNSA. This TCR was recovered from a male donor with ankylosing spondylitis or in good health (not recorded which). V and J are TRBV7-2 and TRBJ1-2; D unresolved. The sample was blood, either unsorted or a sorted T cell fraction (not recorded which). In nucleotides, the CDR3 is TGTGCCAGCAGCCCAAAAGGCAACTATGGCTACACCTTC. It encodes CASSPKGNYGYTF.